The 27 T cell receptor beta chains below come from one sample, sequenced in a study of T-cell reconstitution after alpha-beta-depleted transplantation in children. Unique molecular identifiers were used in preparing the TCRbeta library. TCRdb processed the PCR reads anew with MiXCR; each CDR3 protein has one entry. The repertoire consists of about 160,000 distinct CDR3 sequences, with around 10% occurring once and the leading ten covering less than 15%. Specimen: PBMCs, collected before TCRalphabeta/CD19-depleted stem cell transplant. The receptor source for this set is a boy younger than 10 with acute myeloid leukemia, due to receive a stem cell transplant.

This clonotype came up many times. J is TRBJ2-2 and V is TRBV15; TRBD2 agrees at 7 bases. The CDR3 loop spans 13 amino acids. Per germline, CDR1 LNHNV and CDR2 YYDKDF (reference sequence). Trimming removed 8 bases from V and 9 bases from J; junction bases left unmatched: 9. The CDR3 DNA is TGTGCCACCCGCCTCGGGGGAGGGAGGGAGCTGTTTTTT. Translated, it gives CATRLGGGRELFF.

This clonotype appeared many times. This chain links TRBV5-1 with TRBJ1-6; D may be TRBD1 (5 bases). Germline lookup yields CDR1 SGHRS and CDR2 YFSETQ. With 6 bases removed from V and 2 bases from J, the gap between germline ends came to 12 bases. The CDR3 contains 15 residues. CDR3 nucleotide sequence: TGCGCCAGCACCCAGACAGCCGCCTATAATTCACCCCTCCACTTT. This codes for CASTQTAAYNSPLHF.

This clonotype has just a few counts. A junction end diverges from the germline sequence, so it may reflect a read error. This chain links TRBV12-3 or TRBV12-4 with TRBJ1-2; D not certain. The CDR3 totals 12 residues. CDR3 DNA sequence: TGTGCCAGCAGTTTTACTAACTATGGCGACACCTTC. Translation: CASSFTNYGDTF.

This chain uses TRBV6-2 or TRBV6-3 with TRBJ2-3; 11 bases agree with TRBD2. Germline loops: CDR1 MNHEY, CDR2 SVGEGT. This CDR3 has 16 residues. The ends lost 6 bases at V and 2 bases at J; junction bases unmatched: 7. Here the CDR3 reads CASRRLAGSSTDTQYF. Here the CDR3 DNA reads TGTGCCAGCAGGAGACTAGCGGGGTCATCCACAGATACGCAGTATTTT.

Many counts were recorded for this clonotype. The rearrangement uses TRBV24-1 and TRBJ1-5; TRBD1 matches 9 bases. CDR3 size: 17 residues. Trimming at V came to 4 bases and at J to 4 bases, leaving 10 bases not matched to a gene. The germline V gene has CDR1 KGHDR and CDR2 SFDVKD. The CDR3 DNA sequence: TGTGCCACCAGTGACAACAGGGGGCCCCTACTTAATCAGCCCCAGCATTTT. This sequence encodes CATSDNRGPLLNQPQHF.

This clonotype was seen repeatedly, ten times or more. The chain carries TRBV28 and TRBJ1-5, with D uncertain. V was clipped by 1 base and J by 6 bases, with 4 bases between them. This CDR3 region has 12 residues. Per germline, CDR1 MDHEN and CDR2 SYDVKM. This chain's CDR3 is CASSLSAQPQHF. The CDR3 nucleotides read TGTGCCAGCAGTTTATCGGCTCAGCCCCAGCATTTT.

This clonotype was seen many times. J is TRBJ1-3 and V is TRBV5-1; no definite D call. The CDR3 has 13 residues. Germline CDR1 is SGHRS and CDR2 is YFSETQ. V was shortened by 4 bases and J by 2 bases, with 7 bases between the two germline ends. CDR3 loop: CASSRTAGNTIYF. Written as DNA, the CDR3 is TGCGCCAGCAGCCGGACGGCTGGAAACACCATATATTTT.

This clonotype was observed at least ten times. The rearrangement joins TRBV5-5 to TRBJ2-2, with 12 bases fitting TRBD2. The CDR3 is made up of 17 amino acids. From germline, CDR1 is SGHKS and CDR2 YYEKEE (reference sequence). The V segment lost 3 bases and the J segment 0 bases; nucleotides outside the gene matches: 3. The CDR3 reads CASSWTSGIPNTGELFF. The CDR3 DNA follows: TGTGCCAGCAGCTGGACTAGCGGGATACCGAACACCGGGGAGCTGTTTTTT.

This clonotype occurred many times. Written as DNA, the CDR3 is TGTGCCAGCAGTTTATACGGGGACCTTGAAGCTTTCTTT. It is translated as CASSLYGDLEAFF. The gene calls are TRBV27 and TRBJ1-1; a possible D gene is TRBD1 (5 bases). The V gene lost 1 base and the J gene lost 7 bases, with 10 bases spanning the gap. This CDR3 has 13 amino acids. CDR1 and CDR2 from the germline V gene are MNHEY and SMNVEV (reference sequence).

On this clonotype: Being one base from a much bigger clone, this may be a read error. V and J are TRBV12-5 and TRBJ1-2; D is unresolved. The CDR3 has 14 amino acids. Trimming pared 1 base from V and 3 bases from J, leaving 9 bases between. Per germline, CDR1 LGHNT and CDR2 FRNRAP. The CDR3: CASGLEGIHYGYTF. CDR3 DNA sequence: TGTGCTAGTGGTTTGGAGGGAATCCACTATGGCTACACCTTC.

This clonotype has ten or more counts. V is TRBV24-1 and J is TRBJ2-3, with D perhaps matching TRBD2 (6 bases). Germline loops: CDR1 KGHDR, CDR2 SFDVKD. The CDR3 is 15 amino acids. Deletions cut 3 bases from V and 0 bases from J, with 9 bases between. CDR3 residues: CATSDIAASTDTQYF. The CDR3 bases are TGTGCCACCAGTGATATAGCGGCTAGCACAGATACGCAGTATTTT.

This clonotype has a count of ten or more. The rearrangement joins TRBV7-2 to TRBJ1-1; 10 positions match TRBD1. Unmatched junction bases numbered 5, after V lost 0 bases and J lost 4 bases. Germline CDR1 reads SGHTA; CDR2 reads FQGNSA. The CDR3 is 16 residues long. DNA for the CDR3: TGTGCCAGCAGCTTAGCACTGACAGGGGGCTTCACTGAAGCTTTCTTT. Protein product: CASSLALTGGFTEAFF.

The sample holds many counts of this clonotype. The genes are TRBV5-1 and TRBJ2-7; 10 bases map to TRBD2. V dropped 7 bases and J dropped 4; count of bases not matched to a gene: 11. Germline loops: CDR1 SGHRS, CDR2 YFSETQ. The CDR3 contains 15 residues. The CDR3 DNA reads TGCGCCAGCCACTCTCCCGGGACTAGCGAATACGAGCAGTACTTC. It yields the protein CASHSPGTSEYEQYF.

This clonotype was detected many times. This chain uses TRBV29-1 with TRBJ2-3; perhaps TRBD2 as D (6 bases). Germline V gene sequence: CDR1 SQVTM, CDR2 ANQGSEA. This CDR3 has 15 amino acids. V lost 6 bases to trimming and J lost 5 bases, with 21 bases between them. This chain's CDR3 is CSVPQWAGMKDTQYF. CDR3 in DNA: TGCAGCGTCCCTCAATGGGCGGGAATGAAAGATACGCAGTATTTT.

The genes are TRBV2 and TRBJ1-2, with D uncertain. This CDR3 region has 16 residues. The germline V gene has CDR1 SNHLY and CDR2 FYNNEI. DNA of the CDR3: TGTACCTTCTGTTTAGTATGGCCCAGGCCTGACTATGGCTACACCTTC. It codes for CTFCLVWPRPDYGYTF.

This clonotype has ten or more counts. This chain connects TRBV4-1 to TRBJ2-7, with D perhaps given as TRBD1 or TRBD2 (5 bases each). CDR3 length: 15 amino acids. Germline assignment: CDR1 MGHRA and CDR2 YSYEKL. V was clipped by 3 bases and J by 3 bases, with 15 bases between them. CDR3 in DNA: TGCGCCAGCAGCCAGGAAGGGACGGAAGACTACGAGCAGTACTTC. It yields the protein CASSQEGTEDYEQYF.

This clonotype was observed many times. The V and J genes are TRBV6-5 and TRBJ2-4, with 9 positions matching TRBD1. This CDR3 contains 15 residues. V shed 5 bases, J shed 8 bases, and the junction held 10 bases outside the gene matches. Germline values: CDR1 MNHEY, CDR2 SVGAGI. As DNA, the CDR3 is TGTGCCAGCAGTACTACAGGGGGCACCTGGGACATTCAGTACTTC. This encodes CASSTTGGTWDIQYF.

As to this clonotype: A read error may be the cause here, since a much bigger clone is one base away. This sequence joins TRBV5-1 and TRBJ2-1; 9 bases align to TRBD2. The CDR3 is 15 amino acids. CDR1 is SGHRS and CDR2 is YFSETQ in the germline V gene. The CDR3 loop is CASSLLAGIDDERFF. The CDR3 nucleotides read TGCGCCAGCAGCCTCCTAGCGGGAATCGACGATGAGCGGTTCTTC.

This clonotype appeared many times. V usage is TRBV5-1 and J usage is TRBJ2-1; 9 bases fit TRBD2. After removal of 0 bases from V and 0 bases from J, the junction contained 4 bases not matched to a gene. The germline V gene encodes CDR1 SGHRS and CDR2 YFSETQ. The CDR3 length is 17 residues. For the CDR3, the DNA is TGCGCCAGCAGCTTGGGACTAGCGGCGAGCTCCTACAATGAGCAGTTCTTC. Protein product: CASSLGLAASSYNEQFF. The complete variable domain, with remaining parts taken from reference TRBV5-1 and TRBJ2-1, reads KAGVTQTPRYLIKTRGQQVTLSCSPISGHRSVSWYQQTPGQGLQFLFEYFSETQRNKGNFPGRFSGRQFSNSRSEMNVSTLELGDSALYLCASSLGLAASSYNEQFFGPGTRLTVL.

This clonotype was recorded at least ten times. The chain joins TRBV25-1 to TRBJ1-1, with D uncertain. There are 16 residues in the CDR3. Germline CDR1 and CDR2: MGHDK and SYGVNS. Deletions cut 3 bases from V and 7 bases from J, with 21 bases between. In nucleotides, the CDR3 is TGTGCCAGCAGTGACCGCGGTGGACGGATAACCTATGAAGCTTTCTTT. Translating it yields CASSDRGGRITYEAFF.

This clonotype was picked up many times. This chain links TRBV5-1 with TRBJ2-1; 7 nucleotides align to TRBD2. The germline gives CDR1 SGHRS, CDR2 YFSETQ. V shed 4 bases, J shed 2 bases, and the junction held 6 bases outside the gene matches. The CDR3 extends over 15 amino acids. As DNA, the CDR3 is TGCGCCAGCAGCCGGCTAGCGGCCACCTACAATGAGCAGTTCTTC. Translating gives CASSRLAATYNEQFF.

This clonotype came up many times. This chain links TRBV7-2 with TRBJ2-5; 8 bases align to TRBD2. CDR1 is SGHTA, CDR2 FQGNSA, per germline. V was clipped by 5 bases and J by 4 bases; unmatched bases: 9. The CDR3 extends over 15 amino acids. This CDR3 is CASSPNSGTRETQYF. The CDR3 DNA is TGTGCCAGCAGCCCAAATTCCGGGACTAGAGAGACCCAGTACTTC.

In its sample, this clonotype was seen many times. The chain joins TRBV5-1 to TRBJ2-1, with 10 bases aligning to TRBD1. The CDR3 sequence is 15 residues long. Per germline, CDR1 SGHRS and CDR2 YFSETQ. Unmatched junction bases numbered 7, after V lost 0 bases and J lost 10 bases. CDR3 sequence (DNA): TGCGCCAGCAGCTTGGAGACAGGGGGCCCCAGGGAGCAGTTCTTC. Encoded protein: CASSLETGGPREQFF.

This clonotype occurred many times. The chain has TRBV5-1 and TRBJ2-5, with a possible D match to TRBD2 (6 bases). The germline gives CDR1 SGHRS, CDR2 YFSETQ. V lost 0 bases and J lost 0, with 9 bases in between. The CDR3 is 15 residues long. CDR3 DNA sequence: TGCGCCAGCAGCTTGGTGGCGGGGTACCAAGAGACCCAGTACTTC. Translated, it gives CASSLVAGYQETQYF.

The chain carries TRBV3-1 and TRBJ1-3; 9 bases line up with TRBD1. Trimming at V came to 4 bases and at J to 0 bases, leaving 7 bases not matched to a gene. The germline V gene encodes CDR1 LGHDT and CDR2 YNNKEL (reference sequence). CDR3 length: 17 amino acids. The CDR3 nucleotides are TGTGCCAGCAGCCCCGGGACAGGGCAACGCTCTGGAAACACCATATATTTT. Translation: CASSPGTGQRSGNTIYF.

This clonotype has at least ten counts. The chain couples TRBV27 to TRBJ2-7; D unresolved. CDR3 size: 13 residues. Germline V gene data show CDR1 as MNHEY and CDR2 as SMNVEV (reference sequence). The DNA for the CDR3 is TGTGCCAGCAGTATATCCGTGCTTGACGAGCAGTACGTC. It translates to CASSISVLDEQYV.

The V gene is TRBV3-1, the J gene TRBJ2-5; 7 nucleotides match TRBD2. The V gene end was trimmed by 0 bases and the J gene end by 3 bases; junction bases not matched to a gene: 7. Germline V gives CDR1 LGHDT, CDR2 YNNKEL (reference sequence). CDR3 length: 16 amino acids. The CDR3 loop is CASSQERLALKETQYF. CDR3 DNA sequence: TGTGCCAGCAGCCAAGAACGACTAGCCCTAAAAGAGACCCAGTACTTC.